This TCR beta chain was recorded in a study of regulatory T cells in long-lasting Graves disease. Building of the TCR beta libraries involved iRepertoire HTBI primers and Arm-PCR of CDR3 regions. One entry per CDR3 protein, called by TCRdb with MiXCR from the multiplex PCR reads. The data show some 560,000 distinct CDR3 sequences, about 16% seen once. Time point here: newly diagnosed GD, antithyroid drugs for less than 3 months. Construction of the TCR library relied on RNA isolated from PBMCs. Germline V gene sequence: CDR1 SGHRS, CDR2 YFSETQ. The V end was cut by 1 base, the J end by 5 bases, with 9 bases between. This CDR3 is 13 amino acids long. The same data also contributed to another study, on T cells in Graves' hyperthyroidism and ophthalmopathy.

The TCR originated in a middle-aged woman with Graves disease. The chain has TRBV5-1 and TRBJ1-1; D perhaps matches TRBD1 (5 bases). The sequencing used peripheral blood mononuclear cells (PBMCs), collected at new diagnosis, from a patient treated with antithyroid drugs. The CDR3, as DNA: TGCGCCAGCAGCTTGTACGAGGGGACTGAAGCTTTCTTT. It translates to CASSLYEGTEAFF.